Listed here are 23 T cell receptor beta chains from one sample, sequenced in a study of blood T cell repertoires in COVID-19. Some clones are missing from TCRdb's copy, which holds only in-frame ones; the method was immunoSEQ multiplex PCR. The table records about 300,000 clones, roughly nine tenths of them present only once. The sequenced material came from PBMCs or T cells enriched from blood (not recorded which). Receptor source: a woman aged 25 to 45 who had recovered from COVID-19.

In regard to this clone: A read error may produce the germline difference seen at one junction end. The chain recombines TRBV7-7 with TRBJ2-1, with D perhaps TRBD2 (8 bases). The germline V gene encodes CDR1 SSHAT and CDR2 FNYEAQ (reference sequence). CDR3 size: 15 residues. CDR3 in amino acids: CASSLGGGGHNEQFF. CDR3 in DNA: TGTGCTAGCAGCTTAGGGGGCGGGGGGCACAATGAGCAGTTCTTC. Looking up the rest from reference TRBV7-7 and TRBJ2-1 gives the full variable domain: GAGVSQSPRYKVTKRGQDVTLRCDPISSHATLYWYQQALGQGPEFLTYFNYEAQPDKSGLPSDRFSAERPEGSISTLTIQRTEQRDSAMYRCASSLGGGGHNEQFFGPGTRLTVL.

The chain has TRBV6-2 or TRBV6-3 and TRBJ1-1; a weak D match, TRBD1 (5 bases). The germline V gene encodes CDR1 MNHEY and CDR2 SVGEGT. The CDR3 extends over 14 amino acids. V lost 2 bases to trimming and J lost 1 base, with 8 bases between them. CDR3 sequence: CASSYPGGNTEAFF. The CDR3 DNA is TGTGCCAGCAGTTACCCGGGGGGGAACACTGAAGCTTTCTTT.

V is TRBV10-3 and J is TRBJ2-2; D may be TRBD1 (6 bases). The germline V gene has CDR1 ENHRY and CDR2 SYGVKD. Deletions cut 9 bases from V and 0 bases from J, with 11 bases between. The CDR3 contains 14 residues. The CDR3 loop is CAIPGHTNTGELFF. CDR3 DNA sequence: TGTGCCATACCGGGACATACGAACACCGGGGAGCTGTTTTTT.

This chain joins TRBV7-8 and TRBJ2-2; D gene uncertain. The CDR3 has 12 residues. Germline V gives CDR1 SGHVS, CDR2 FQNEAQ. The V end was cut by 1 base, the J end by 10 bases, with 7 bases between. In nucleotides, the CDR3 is TGTGCCAGCAGCTTAGGAGGCGTGGAGCTGTTTTTT. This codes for CASSLGGVELFF.

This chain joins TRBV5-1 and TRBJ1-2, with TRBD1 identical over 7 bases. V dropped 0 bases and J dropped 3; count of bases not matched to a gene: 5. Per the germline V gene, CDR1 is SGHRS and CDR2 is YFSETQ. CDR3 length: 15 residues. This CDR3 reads CASSLARTGDYGYTF. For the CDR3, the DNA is TGCGCCAGCAGCTTGGCGAGAACAGGGGACTATGGCTACACCTTC. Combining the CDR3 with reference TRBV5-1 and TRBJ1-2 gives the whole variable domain KAGVTQTPRYLIKTRGQQVTLSCSPISGHRSVSWYQQTPGQGLQFLFEYFSETQRNKGNFPGRFSGRQFSNSRSEMNVSTLELGDSALYLCASSLARTGDYGYTFGSGTRLTVV.

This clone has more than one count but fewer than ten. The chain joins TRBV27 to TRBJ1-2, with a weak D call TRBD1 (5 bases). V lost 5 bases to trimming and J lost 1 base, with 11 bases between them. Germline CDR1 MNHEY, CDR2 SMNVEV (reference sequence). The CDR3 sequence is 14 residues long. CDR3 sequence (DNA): TGTGCCAGCAGTCAGGGAAGGGGTAACTATGGCTACACCTTC. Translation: CASSQGRGNYGYTF.

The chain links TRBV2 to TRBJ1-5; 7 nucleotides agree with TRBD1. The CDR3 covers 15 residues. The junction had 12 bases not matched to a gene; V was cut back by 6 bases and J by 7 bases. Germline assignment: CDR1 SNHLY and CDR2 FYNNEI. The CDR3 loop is CASSQGDPSRQPQHF. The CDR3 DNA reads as TGTGCCAGCAGCCAGGGGGACCCCTCCAGACAGCCCCAGCATTTT.

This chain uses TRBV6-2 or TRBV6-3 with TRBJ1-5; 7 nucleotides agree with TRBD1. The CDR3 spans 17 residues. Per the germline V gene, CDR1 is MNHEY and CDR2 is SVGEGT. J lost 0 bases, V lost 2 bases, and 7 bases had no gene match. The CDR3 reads CASSYRDSLYSNQPQHF. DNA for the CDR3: TGTGCCAGCAGTTACCGGGACAGCTTGTATAGCAATCAGCCCCAGCATTTT.

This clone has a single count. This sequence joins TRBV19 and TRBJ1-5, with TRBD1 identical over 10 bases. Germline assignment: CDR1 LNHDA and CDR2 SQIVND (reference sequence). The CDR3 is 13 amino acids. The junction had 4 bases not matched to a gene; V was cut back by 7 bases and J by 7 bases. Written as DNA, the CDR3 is TGTGCCAGTACCCCGACAGGGGGCCAGCCCCAGCATTTT. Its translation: CASTPTGGQPQHF.

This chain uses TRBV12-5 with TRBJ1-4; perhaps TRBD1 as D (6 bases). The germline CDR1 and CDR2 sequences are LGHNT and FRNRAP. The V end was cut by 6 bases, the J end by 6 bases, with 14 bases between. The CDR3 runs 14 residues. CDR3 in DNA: TGTGCTAGTGGGAACCTGGGGGGGCATGAAAAACTGTTTTTT. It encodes CASGNLGGHEKLFF.

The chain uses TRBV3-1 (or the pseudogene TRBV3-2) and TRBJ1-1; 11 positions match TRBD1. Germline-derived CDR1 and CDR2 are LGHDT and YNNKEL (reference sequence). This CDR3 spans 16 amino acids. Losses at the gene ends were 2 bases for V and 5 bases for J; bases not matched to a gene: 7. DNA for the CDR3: TGTGCCAGCAGCCAATTTGGGACAGGGGGTAGGACTGAAGCTTTCTTT. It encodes CASSQFGTGGRTEAFF.

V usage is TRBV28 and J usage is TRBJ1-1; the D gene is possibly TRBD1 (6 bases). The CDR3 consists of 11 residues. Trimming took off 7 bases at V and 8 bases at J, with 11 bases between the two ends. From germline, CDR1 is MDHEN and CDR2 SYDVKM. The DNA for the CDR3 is TGTGCCAGCACCTCGGGGACAGAAGCTTTCTTT. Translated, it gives CASTSGTEAFF. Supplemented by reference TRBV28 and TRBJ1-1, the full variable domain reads DVKVTQSSRYLVKRTGEKVFLECVQDMDHENMFWYRQDPGLGLRLIYFSYDVKMKEKGDIPEGYSVSREKKERFSLILESASTNQTSMYLCASTSGTEAFFGQGTRLTVV.

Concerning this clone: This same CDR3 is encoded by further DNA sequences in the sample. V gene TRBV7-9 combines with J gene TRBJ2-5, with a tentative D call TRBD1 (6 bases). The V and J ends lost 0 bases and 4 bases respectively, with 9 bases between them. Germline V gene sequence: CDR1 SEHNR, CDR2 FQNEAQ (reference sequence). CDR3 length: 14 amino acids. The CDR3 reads CASSLAGAGETQYF. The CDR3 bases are TGTGCCAGCAGCTTAGCGGGGGCCGGAGAGACCCAGTACTTC.

CDR3: CASSPRDTHLSYEQYF. CDR3 sequence (DNA): TGTGCCAGCAGCCCCCGGGACACCCACCTCTCCTACGAGCAGTACTTC. The chain combines TRBV7-9 with TRBJ2-7; possible D gene TRBD1, 6 bases. The germline gives CDR1 SEHNR, CDR2 FQNEAQ (reference sequence). Trimming took 5 bases from V and 0 from J, leaving 17 bases between them. This CDR3 contains 16 residues.

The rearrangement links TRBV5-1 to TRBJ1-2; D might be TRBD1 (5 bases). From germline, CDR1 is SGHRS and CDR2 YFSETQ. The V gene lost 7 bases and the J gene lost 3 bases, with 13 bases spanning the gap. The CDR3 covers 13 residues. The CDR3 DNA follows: TGCGCCAGCCGACCTGGGGGGGACTATGGCTACACCTTC. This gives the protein CASRPGGDYGYTF.

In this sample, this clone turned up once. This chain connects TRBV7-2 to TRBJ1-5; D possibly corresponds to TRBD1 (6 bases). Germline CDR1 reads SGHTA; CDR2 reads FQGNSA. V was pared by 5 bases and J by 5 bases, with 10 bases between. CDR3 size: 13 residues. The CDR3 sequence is CASSPQGYQPQHF. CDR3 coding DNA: TGTGCCAGCAGCCCCCAGGGGTATCAGCCCCAGCATTTT.

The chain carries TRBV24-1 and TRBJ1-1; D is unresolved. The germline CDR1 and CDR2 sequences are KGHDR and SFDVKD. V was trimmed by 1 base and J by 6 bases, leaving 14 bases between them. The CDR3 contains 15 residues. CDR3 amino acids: CATSDFKLTGPEAFF. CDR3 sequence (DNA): TGTGCCACCAGTGATTTTAAACTGACGGGTCCTGAAGCTTTCTTT.

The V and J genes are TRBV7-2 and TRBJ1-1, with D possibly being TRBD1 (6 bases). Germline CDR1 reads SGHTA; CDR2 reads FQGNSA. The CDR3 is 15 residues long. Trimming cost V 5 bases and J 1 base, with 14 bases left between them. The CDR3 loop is CASSITTGTNTEAFF. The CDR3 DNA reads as TGTGCCAGCAGCATTACCACAGGGACGAACACTGAAGCTTTCTTT.

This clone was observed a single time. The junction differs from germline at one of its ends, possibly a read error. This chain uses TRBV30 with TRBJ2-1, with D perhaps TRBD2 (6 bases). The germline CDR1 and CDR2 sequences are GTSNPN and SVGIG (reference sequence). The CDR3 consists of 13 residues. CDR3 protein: CTDPGLPYNEQFF. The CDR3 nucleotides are TGCACCGACCCGGGACTTCCTTACAATGAGCAGTTCTTC.

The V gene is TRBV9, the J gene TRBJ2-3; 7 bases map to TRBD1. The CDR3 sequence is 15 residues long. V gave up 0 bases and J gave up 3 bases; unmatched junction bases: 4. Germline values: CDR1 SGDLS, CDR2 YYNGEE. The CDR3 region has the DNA TGTGCCAGCAGCGTAGGGGGCAGGGGGACAGATACGCAGTATTTT. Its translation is CASSVGGRGTDTQYF.

The CDR3 here is CASSLIPQIAGANVLTF. In DNA, the CDR3 is TGTGCCAGCAGCTTAATCCCCCAGATTGCTGGGGCCAACGTCCTGACTTTC. The chain uses TRBV7-3 and TRBJ2-6; D is uncertain. Germline CDR1 and CDR2: SGHTA and FQGTGA. Trimming pared 1 base from V and 2 bases from J, leaving 12 bases between. CDR3 length: 17 amino acids.

The CDR3 DNA is TGTGCCAGCTTCTCCCCAGACAGGGCTGGAAACACCATATATTTT. It specifies CASFSPDRAGNTIYF. The V call is TRBV6-5, the J call TRBJ1-3; 7 bases are a match to TRBD1. The CDR3 runs to 15 residues. Germline CDR1 and CDR2: MNHEY and SVGAGI. Trimming took 8 bases from V and 2 from J; bases not matched to a gene: 9.

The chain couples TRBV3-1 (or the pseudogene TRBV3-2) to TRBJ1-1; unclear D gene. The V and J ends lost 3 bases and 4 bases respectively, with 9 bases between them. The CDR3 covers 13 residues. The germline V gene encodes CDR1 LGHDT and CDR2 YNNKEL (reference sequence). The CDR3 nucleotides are TGTGCCAGCAGCCAGGGTAGGAGCACTGAAGCTTTCTTT. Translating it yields CASSQGRSTEAFF.